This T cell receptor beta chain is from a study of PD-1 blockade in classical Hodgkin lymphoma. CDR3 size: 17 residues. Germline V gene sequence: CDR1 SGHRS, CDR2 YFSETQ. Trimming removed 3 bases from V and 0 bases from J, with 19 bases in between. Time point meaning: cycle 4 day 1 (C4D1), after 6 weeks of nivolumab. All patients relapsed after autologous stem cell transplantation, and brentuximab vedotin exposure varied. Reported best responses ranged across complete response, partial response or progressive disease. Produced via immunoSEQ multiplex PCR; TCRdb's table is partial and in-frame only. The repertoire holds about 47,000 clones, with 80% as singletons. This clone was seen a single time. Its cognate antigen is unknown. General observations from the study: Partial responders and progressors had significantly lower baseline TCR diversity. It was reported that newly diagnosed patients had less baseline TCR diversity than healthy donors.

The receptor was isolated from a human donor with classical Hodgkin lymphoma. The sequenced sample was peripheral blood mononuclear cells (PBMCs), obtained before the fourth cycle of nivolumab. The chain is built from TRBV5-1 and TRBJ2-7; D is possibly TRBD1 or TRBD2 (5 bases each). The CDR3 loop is CASSSQWDRKVSYEQYF. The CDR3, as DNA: TGCGCCAGCAGCTCTCAATGGGACCGAAAGGTCTCCTACGAGCAGTACTTC.